A selection of T cell receptor beta chains follows, all from one sample in a study of Graves' ophthalmopathy and Graves' hyperthyroidism. TCRdb passed the multiplex PCR reads through MiXCR, listing each CDR3 protein once. This table holds about 220,000 distinct CDR3 sequences, 20% to 25% found once. The sequenced material came from peripheral blood. Every receptor here comes from a woman between 45 and 60 years old with Graves' ophthalmopathy. Each CDR3 is given with its conserved first and last residue. The order of the fields is clone size, V gene, D gene, J gene, CDR3 DNA, CDR3 protein. The D gene is left open where the match is weak. Expanded clones get a size class; other rows say once, few or many, or leave the size out.

.	TRBV6-1	TRBD1	TRBJ2-5	TGTGCCAGCAGCCGAGGACAGGGGGCCGGGGAGACCCAGTACTTC	CASSRGQGAGETQYF
.	TRBV6-1	.	TRBJ1-2	TGTGCCAGCAGTGAACTGCGGACACTTATCCACGGCTACACCTTC	CASSELRTLIHGYTF
many	TRBV7-3	.	TRBJ2-5	TGTGCCAGCAGCCCTTTCCCGGGCTTCCAAGAGACCCAGTACTTC	CASSPFPGFQETQYF
.	TRBV6-1	TRBD1	TRBJ2-7	TGTGCCAGCAGTCCGGACAGGTACGAGCTGTACTTC	CASSPDRYELYF
many	TRBV6-5	.	TRBJ1-1	TGTGCCAGCAGTTACTCGGGGACGAACACTGAAGCTTTCTTT	CASSYSGTNTEAFF
many	TRBV6-1	.	TRBJ1-1	TGTGCCACCATTGGAAACACTGAAGCTTTCTTT	CATIGNTEAFF
many	TRBV27	TRBD2	TRBJ2-7	TGTGCCAGCAGTCCCGGGACTAGCGGGTTTACCTACGAGCAGTACTTC	CASSPGTSGFTYEQYF
many	TRBV15	TRBD2	TRBJ2-5	TGTGCCACTAGCGGGAGCGGAGAGACCCAGTACTTC	CATSGSGETQYF
many	TRBV15	.	TRBJ2-5	TGTGCCACCAGCAGAGGGGTGGATGACCAAGAGACCCAGTACTTC	CATSRGVDDQETQYF
many	TRBV9	TRBD2	TRBJ2-5	TGTGCCAGCAGCGGACGACTAGCGGGAGAAGAGACCCAGTACTTC	CASSGRLAGEETQYF
many	TRBV20-1	TRBD2	TRBJ2-7	TGCAGTGCTAGTACGGCTAGCGGGAAGGTTTACTACGAGCAGTACTTC	CSASTASGKVYYEQYF
many	TRBV6-1	.	TRBJ2-7	TGTGCCAGCAGTGACCCCTTACGAGAGCAGTACTTC	CASSDPLREQYF
many	TRBV19	TRBD1	TRBJ1-5	TGTGCCAGTAGTACGATTGATACAGGGGTGATTCATCAGCCCCAGCATTTT	CASSTIDTGVIHQPQHF
.	TRBV29-1	TRBD1	TRBJ2-7	TGCAGCGTTGACAGGACAGGTTTCGGTCACGAGCAGTACTTC	CSVDRTGFGHEQYF